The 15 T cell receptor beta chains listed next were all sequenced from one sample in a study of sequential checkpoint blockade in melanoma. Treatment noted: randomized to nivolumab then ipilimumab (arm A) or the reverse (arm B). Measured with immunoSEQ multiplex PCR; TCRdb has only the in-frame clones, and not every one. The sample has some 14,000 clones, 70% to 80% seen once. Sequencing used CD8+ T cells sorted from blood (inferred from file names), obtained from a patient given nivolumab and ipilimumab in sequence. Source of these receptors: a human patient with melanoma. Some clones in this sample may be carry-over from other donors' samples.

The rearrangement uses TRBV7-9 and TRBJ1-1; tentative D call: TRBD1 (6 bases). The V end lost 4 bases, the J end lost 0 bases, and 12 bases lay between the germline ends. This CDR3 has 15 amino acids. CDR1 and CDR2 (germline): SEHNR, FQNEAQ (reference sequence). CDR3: CASSSNRDLNTEAFF. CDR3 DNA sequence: TGTGCCAGCAGCTCTAACAGGGACCTGAACACTGAAGCTTTCTTT.

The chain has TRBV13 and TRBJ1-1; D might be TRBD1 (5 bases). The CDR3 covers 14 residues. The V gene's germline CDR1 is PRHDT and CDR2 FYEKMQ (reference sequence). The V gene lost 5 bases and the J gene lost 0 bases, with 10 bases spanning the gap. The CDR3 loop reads CASSLQQVNTEAFF. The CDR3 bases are TGTGCCAGCAGCCTACAACAGGTGAACACTGAAGCTTTCTTT.

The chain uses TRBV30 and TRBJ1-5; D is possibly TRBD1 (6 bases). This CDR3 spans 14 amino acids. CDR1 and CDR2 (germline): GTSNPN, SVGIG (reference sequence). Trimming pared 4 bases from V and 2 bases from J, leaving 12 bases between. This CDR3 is CAWNIGGGNQPQHF. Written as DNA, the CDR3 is TGTGCCTGGAACATTGGGGGCGGCAATCAGCCCCAGCATTTT.

Here the CDR3 DNA reads TGTGCCAGCAGTTCTATAAACAGTTGGTCTAGCACAGATACGCAGTATTTT. Protein product: CASSSINSWSSTDTQYF. The chain recombines TRBV28 with TRBJ2-3; D gene unclear. V lost 4 bases, J lost 0 bases, and 17 bases lay in between. The CDR3 consists of 17 residues. CDR1 and CDR2 (germline): MDHEN, SYDVKM.

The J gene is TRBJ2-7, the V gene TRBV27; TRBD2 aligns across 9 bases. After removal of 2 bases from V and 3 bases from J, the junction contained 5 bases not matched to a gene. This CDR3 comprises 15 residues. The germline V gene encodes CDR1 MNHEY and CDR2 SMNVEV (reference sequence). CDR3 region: CASSLGGGAVYEQYF. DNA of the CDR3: TGTGCCAGCAGTTTAGGCGGGGGGGCTGTCTACGAGCAGTACTTC.

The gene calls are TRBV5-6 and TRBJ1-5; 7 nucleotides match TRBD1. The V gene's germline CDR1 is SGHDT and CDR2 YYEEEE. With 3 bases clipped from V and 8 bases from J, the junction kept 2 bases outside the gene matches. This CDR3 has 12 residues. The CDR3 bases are TGTGCCAGCAGCTCTACAGGGGAGCCCCAGCATTTT. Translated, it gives CASSSTGEPQHF.

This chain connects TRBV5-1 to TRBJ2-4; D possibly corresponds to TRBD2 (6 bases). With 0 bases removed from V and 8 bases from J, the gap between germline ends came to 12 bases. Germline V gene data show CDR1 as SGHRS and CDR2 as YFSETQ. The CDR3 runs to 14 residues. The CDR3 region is CASSLDRGWDIQYF. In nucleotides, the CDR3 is TGCGCCAGCAGCTTGGACCGGGGGTGGGACATTCAGTACTTC.

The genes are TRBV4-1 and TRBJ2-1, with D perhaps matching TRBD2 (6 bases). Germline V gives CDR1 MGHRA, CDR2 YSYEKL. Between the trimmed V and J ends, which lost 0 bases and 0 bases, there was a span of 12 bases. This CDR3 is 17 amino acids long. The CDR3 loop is CASSQDWVTSSYNEQFF. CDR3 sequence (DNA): TGCGCCAGCAGCCAAGATTGGGTGACTAGCTCCTACAATGAGCAGTTCTTC.

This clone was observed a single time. DNA for the CDR3: TGTGCCAGCAGCCCACTGGACAGGGGGCTTGGCTACACCTTC. It encodes CASSPLDRGLGYTF. This chain uses TRBV7-6 with TRBJ1-2, with TRBD1 matching over 11 bases. Germline assignment: CDR1 SGHVS and CDR2 FNYEAQ. This CDR3 contains 14 residues. The trim removed 5 bases at V and 7 bases at J, leaving 6 bases unmatched.

The CDR3 reads CASRGEGAYEQYF. The CDR3 region has the DNA TGTGCCAGCAGGGGGGAAGGGGCCTACGAGCAGTACTTC. The rearrangement joins TRBV19 to TRBJ2-7; maybe TRBD1 (7 bases). The CDR3 has 13 amino acids. Germline V gene lookup returns CDR1 LNHDA and CDR2 SQIVND (reference sequence). V lost 9 bases, J lost 2 bases, and 14 bases lay in between.

CDR3 residues: CASSLSQGGNSPLHF. In DNA, the CDR3 is TGTGCCAGCAGCTTGAGCCAGGGGGGTAATTCACCCCTCCACTTT. The chain links TRBV7-2 to TRBJ1-6, with 7 bases matching TRBD1. The CDR3 length is 15 residues. Germline V lookup: CDR1 SGHTA, CDR2 FQGNSA. With V trimmed by 3 bases and J by 6 bases, 5 bases remained unmatched.

CDR3 nucleotide sequence: TGTGCCAGCAGCTTAGGGGCAGGGGGAGAACCTGAAGCTTTCTTT. This translates into CASSLGAGGEPEAFF. This chain uses TRBV7-9 with TRBJ1-1; 7 bases map to TRBD1. The V gene end was trimmed by 1 base and the J gene end by 6 bases; junction bases not matched to a gene: 8. Germline V gives CDR1 SEHNR, CDR2 FQNEAQ (reference sequence). The CDR3 sequence is 15 residues long.

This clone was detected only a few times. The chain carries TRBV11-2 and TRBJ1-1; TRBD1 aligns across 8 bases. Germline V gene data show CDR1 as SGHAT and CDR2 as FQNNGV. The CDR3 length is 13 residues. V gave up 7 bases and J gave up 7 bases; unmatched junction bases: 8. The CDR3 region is CASTDRGSGEAFF. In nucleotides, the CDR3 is TGTGCCAGCACCGACAGGGGAAGTGGTGAAGCTTTCTTT.

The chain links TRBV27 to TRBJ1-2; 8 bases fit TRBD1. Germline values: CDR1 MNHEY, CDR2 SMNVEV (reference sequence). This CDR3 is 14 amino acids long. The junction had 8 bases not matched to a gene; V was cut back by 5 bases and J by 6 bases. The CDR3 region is CASSPLGTGDGYTF. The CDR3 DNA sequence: TGTGCCAGCAGTCCCCTCGGGACAGGTGATGGCTACACCTTC.

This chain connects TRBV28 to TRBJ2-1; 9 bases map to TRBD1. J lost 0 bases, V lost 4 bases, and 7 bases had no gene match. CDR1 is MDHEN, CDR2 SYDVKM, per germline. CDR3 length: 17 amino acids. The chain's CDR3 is CASSSGQGTYSYNEQFF. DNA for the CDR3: TGTGCCAGCAGTTCCGGACAGGGGACCTACTCCTACAATGAGCAGTTCTTC.